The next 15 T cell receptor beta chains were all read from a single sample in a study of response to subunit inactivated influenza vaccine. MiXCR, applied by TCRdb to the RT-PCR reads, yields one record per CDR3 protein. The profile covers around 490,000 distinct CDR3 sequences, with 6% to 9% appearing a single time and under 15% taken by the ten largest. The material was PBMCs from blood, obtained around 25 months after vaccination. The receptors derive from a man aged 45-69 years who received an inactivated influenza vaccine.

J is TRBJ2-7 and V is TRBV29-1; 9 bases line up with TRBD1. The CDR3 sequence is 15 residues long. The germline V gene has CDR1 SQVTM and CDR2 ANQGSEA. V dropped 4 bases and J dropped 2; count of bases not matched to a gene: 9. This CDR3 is CSVVVMGQGAYEQYF. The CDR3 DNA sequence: TGCAGCGTTGTAGTAATGGGACAGGGAGCCTACGAGCAGTACTTC.

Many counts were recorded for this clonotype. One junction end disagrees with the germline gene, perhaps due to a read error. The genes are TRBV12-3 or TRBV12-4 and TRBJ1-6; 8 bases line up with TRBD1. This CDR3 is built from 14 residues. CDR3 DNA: TGTGCCAGTAGTTTGGCAGGGGGCTATTCACCCCTCCACTTT. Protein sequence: CASSLAGGYSPLHF.

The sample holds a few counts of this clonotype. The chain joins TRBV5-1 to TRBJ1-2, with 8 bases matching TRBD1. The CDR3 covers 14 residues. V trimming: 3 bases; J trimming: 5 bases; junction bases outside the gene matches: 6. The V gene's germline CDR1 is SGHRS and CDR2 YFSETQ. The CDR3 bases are TGCGCCAGCAGCTCCAGGACAGGGCCTTATGGCTACACCTTC. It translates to CASSSRTGPYGYTF. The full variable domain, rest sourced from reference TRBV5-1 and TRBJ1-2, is KAGVTQTPRYLIKTRGQQVTLSCSPISGHRSVSWYQQTPGQGLQFLFEYFSETQRNKGNFPGRFSGRQFSNSRSEMNVSTLELGDSALYLCASSSRTGPYGYTFGSGTRLTVV.

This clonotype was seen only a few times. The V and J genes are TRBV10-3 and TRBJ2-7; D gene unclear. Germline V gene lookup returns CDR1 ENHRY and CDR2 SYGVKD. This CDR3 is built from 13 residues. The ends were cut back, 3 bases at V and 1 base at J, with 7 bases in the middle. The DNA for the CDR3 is TGTGCCATCAGTGAAAAAGGGTCCTACGAGCAGTACTTC. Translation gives CAISEKGSYEQYF.

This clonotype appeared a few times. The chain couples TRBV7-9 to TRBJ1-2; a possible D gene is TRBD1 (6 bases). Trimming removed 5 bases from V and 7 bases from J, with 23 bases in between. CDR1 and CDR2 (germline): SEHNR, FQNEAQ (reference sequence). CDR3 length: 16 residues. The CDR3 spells CASSDIWGRGEGGYTF. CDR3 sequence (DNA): TGTGCCAGCAGCGACATCTGGGGCAGGGGTGAAGGTGGCTACACCTTC. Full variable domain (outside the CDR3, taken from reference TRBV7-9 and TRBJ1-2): DTGVSQNPRHKITKRGQNVTFRCDPISEHNRLYWYRQTLGQGPEFLTYFQNEAQLEKSRLLSDRFSAERPKGSFSTLEIQRTEQGDSAMYLCASSDIWGRGEGGYTFGSGTRLTVV.

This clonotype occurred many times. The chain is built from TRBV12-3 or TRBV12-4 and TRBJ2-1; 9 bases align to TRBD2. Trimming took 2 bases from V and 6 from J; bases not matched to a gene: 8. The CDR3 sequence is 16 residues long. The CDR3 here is CASSLRAGGPANEQFF. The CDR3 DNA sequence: TGTGCCAGCAGTTTAAGGGCGGGAGGGCCCGCCAATGAGCAGTTCTTC.

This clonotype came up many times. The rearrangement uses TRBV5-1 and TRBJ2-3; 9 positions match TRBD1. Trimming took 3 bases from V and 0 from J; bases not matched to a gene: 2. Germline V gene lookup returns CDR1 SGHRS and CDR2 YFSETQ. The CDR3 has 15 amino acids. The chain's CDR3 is CASSWTGASTDTQYF. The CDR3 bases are TGCGCCAGCAGCTGGACAGGGGCGAGCACAGATACGCAGTATTTT.

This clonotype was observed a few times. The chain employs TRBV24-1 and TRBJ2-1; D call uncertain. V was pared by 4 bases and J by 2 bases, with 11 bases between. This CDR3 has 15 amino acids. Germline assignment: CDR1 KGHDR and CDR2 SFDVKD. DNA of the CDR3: TGTGCCACCAGTGACCCCCGGAAGGCCTACAATGAGCAGTTCTTC. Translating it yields CATSDPRKAYNEQFF.

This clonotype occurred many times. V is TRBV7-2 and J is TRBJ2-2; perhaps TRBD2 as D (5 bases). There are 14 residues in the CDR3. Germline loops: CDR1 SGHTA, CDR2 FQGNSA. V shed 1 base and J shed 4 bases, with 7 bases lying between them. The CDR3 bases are TGTGCCAGCAGCTTAGAGAGGGTCACCGGGGAGCTGTTTTTT. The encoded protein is CASSLERVTGELFF.

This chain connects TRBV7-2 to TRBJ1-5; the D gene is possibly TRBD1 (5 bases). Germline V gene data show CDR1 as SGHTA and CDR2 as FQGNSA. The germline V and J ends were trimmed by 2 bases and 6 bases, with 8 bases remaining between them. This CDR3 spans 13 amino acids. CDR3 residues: CASSLRRGQPQHF. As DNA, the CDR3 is TGTGCCAGCAGCTTAAGGAGGGGTCAGCCCCAGCATTTT.

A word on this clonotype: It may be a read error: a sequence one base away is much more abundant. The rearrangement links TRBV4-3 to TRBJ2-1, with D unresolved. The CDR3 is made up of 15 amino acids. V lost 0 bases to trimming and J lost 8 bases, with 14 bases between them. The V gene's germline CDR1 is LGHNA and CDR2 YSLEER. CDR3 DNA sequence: TGCGCCAGCAGCCAAGATATGCTAGGAAGGGATGAGCAGTTCTTC. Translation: CASSQDMLGRDEQFF.

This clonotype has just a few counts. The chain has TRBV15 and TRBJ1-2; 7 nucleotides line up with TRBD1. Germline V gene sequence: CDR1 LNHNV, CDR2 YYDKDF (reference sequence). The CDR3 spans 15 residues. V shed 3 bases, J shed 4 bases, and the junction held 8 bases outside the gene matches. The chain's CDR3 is CATSRAGTERYGYTF. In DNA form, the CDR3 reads TGTGCCACCAGCAGGGCCGGGACAGAACGCTATGGCTACACCTTC.

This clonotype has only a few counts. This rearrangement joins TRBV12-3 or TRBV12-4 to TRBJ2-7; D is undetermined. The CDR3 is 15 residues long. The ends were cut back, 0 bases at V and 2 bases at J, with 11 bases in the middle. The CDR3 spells CASSLAQVFPYEQYF. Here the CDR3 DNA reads TGTGCCAGCAGTTTAGCGCAAGTATTTCCCTACGAGCAGTACTTC.

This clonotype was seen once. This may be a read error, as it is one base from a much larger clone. The CDR3 DNA follows: TGTGCCAGCGGTTACTTTCAGGCCACCGGGGAGCTGTTTTTT. Its protein product is CASGYFQATGELFF. This rearrangement joins TRBV6-2 or TRBV6-3 to TRBJ2-2; unclear D gene. This CDR3 region has 14 residues. Germline-derived CDR1 and CDR2 are MNHEY and SVGEGT.

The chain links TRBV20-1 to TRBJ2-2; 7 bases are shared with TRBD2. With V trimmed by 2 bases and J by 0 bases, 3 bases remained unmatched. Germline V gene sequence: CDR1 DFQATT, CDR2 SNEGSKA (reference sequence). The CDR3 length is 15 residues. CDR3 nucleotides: TGCAGTGCTAGAATGGGACTACCGAACACCGGGGAGCTGTTTTTT. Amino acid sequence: CSARMGLPNTGELFF.